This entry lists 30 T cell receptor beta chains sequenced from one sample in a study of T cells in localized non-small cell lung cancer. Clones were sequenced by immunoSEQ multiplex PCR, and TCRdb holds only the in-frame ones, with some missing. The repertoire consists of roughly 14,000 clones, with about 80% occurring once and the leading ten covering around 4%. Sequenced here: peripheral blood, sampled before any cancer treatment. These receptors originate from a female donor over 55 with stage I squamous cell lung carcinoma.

The CDR3 protein is CASSLGIVPGLAFNEQFF. As DNA, the CDR3 is TGTGCCAGCAGCTTAGGAATTGTTCCGGGACTAGCCTTTAATGAGCAGTTCTTC. V is TRBV7-2 and J is TRBJ2-1; 9 bases line up with TRBD2. With 1 base clipped from V and 7 bases from J, the junction kept 14 bases outside the gene matches. Per the germline V gene, CDR1 is SGHTA and CDR2 is FQGNSA. This CDR3 spans 18 amino acids.

The DNA of the CDR3 is TGTGCCAGTAAAAAGACAGGGGATAGCAATCAGCCCCAGCATTTT. Translation: CASKKTGDSNQPQHF. V and J are TRBV19 and TRBJ1-5; 8 bases line up with TRBD1. V lost 7 bases to trimming and J lost 0 bases; unmatched junction nucleotides: 5. The CDR3 has 15 residues. CDR1 LNHDA and CDR2 SQIVND come from the germline V gene (reference sequence).

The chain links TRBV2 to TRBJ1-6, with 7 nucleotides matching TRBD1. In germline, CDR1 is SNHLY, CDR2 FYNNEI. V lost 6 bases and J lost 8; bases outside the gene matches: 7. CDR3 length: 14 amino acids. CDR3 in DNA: TGTGCCAGCAGGTCACAGGGGTTGGATTCACCCCTCCACTTT. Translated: CASRSQGLDSPLHF.

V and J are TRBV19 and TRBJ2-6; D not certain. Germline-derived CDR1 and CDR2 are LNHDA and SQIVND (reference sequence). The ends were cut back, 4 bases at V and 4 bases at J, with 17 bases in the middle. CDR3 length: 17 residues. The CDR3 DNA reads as TGTGCCAGTAGTACCCCCAACCTCGGCTCCGGGGCCAACGTCCTGACTTTC. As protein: CASSTPNLGSGANVLTF.

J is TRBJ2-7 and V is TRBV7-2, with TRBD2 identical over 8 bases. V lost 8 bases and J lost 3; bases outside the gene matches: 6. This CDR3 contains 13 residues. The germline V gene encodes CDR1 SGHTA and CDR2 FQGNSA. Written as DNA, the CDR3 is TGTGCCAGCGCGGGGGGCAGGGACTACGAGCAGTACTTC. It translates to CASAGGRDYEQYF.

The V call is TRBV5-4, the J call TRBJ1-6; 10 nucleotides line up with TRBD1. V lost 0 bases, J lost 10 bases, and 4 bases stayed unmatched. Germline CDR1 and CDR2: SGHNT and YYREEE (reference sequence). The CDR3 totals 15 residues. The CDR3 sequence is CASSLGDRGLSPLHF. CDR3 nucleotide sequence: TGTGCCAGCAGCTTGGGTGACAGGGGGCTATCACCCCTCCACTTT.

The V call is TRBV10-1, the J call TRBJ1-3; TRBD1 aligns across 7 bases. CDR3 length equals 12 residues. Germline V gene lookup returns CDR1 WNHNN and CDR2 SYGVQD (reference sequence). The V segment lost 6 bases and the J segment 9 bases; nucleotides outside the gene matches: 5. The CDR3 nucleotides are TGCGCCAGCAGCCGGGACAGAGGCACCATATATTTT. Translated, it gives CASSRDRGTIYF.

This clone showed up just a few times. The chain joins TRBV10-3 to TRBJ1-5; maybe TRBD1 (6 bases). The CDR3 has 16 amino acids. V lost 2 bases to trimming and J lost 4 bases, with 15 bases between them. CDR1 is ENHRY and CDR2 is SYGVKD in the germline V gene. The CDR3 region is CAISESTRGGNQPQHF. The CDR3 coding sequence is TGTGCCATCAGTGAGAGCACGAGAGGGGGTAATCAGCCCCAGCATTTT.

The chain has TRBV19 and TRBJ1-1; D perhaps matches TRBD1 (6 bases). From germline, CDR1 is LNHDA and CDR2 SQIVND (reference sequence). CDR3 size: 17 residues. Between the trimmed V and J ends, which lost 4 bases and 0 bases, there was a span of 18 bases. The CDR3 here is CASSKSPWGQLNTEAFF. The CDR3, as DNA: TGTGCCAGTAGTAAATCCCCCTGGGGGCAGCTGAACACTGAAGCTTTCTTT.

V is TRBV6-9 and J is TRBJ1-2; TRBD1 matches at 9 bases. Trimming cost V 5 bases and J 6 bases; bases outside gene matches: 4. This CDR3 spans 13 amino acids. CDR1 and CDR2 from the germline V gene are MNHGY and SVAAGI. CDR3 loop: CASSRQGDHGYTF. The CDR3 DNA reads TGTGCCAGCAGTCGACAGGGGGATCATGGCTACACCTTC.

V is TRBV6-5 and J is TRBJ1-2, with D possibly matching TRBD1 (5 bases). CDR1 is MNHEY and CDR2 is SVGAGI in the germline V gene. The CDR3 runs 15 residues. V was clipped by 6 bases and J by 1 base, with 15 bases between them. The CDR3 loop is CASRPTTGLNYGYTF. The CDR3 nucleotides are TGTGCCAGCAGACCCACGACGGGGCTTAACTATGGCTACACCTTC.

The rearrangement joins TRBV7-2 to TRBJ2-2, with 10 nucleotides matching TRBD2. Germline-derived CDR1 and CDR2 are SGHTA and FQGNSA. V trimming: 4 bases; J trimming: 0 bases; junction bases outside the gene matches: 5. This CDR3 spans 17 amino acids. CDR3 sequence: CASSSLSGGPNTGELFF. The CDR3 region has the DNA TGTGCCAGCAGCTCGCTTAGCGGGGGGCCGAACACCGGGGAGCTGTTTTTT.

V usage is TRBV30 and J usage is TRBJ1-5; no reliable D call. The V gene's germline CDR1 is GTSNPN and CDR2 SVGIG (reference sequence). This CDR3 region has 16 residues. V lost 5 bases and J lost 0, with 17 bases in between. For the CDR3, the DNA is TGTGCCTGGGGTCCCACCGGTGTCTATAGCAATCAGCCCCAGCATTTT. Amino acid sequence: CAWGPTGVYSNQPQHF.

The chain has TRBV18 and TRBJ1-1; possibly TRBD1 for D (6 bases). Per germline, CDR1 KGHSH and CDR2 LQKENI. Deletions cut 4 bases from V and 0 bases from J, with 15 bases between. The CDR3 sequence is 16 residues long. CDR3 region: CASSRGRGSMNTEAFF. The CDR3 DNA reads TGTGCCAGCTCACGTGGCAGGGGATCCATGAACACTGAAGCTTTCTTT.

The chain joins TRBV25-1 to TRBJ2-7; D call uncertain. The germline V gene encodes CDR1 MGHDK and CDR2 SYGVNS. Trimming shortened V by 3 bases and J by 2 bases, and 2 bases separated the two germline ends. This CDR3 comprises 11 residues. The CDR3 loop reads CASSETYEQYF. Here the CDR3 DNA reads TGTGCCAGCAGTGAGACCTACGAGCAGTACTTC.

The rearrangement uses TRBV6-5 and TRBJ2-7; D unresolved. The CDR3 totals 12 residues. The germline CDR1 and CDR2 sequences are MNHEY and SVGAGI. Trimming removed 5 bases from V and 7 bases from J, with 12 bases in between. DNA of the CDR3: TGTGCCAGCAGTCGGTCTTTTGGGGAGCAGTACTTC. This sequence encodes CASSRSFGEQYF.

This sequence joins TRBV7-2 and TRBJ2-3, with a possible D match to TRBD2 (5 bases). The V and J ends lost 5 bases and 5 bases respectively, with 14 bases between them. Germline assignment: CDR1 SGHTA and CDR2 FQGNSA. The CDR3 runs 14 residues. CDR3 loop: CASSVSRRGDTQYF. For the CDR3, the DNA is TGTGCCAGCAGCGTTTCTCGCCGGGGAGATACGCAGTATTTT.

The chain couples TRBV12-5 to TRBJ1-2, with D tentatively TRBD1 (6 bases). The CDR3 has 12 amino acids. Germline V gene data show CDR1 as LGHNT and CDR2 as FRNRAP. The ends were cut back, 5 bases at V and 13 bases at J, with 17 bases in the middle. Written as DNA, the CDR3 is TGTGCTAGTGGTGCGGAGGGGGTGGTCGGCACCTTC. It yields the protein CASGAEGVVGTF. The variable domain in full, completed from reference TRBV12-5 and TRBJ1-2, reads DARVTQTPRHKVTEMGQEVTMRCQPILGHNTVFWYRQTMMQGLELLAYFRNRAPLDDSGMPKDRFSAEMPDATLATLKIQPSEPRDSAVYFCASGAEGVVGTFGSGTRLTVV.

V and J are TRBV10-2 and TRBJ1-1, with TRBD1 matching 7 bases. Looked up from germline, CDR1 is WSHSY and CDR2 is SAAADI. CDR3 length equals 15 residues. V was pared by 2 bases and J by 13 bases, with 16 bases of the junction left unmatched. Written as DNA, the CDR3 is TGCGCCAGCAGTGAGGGCCTACGTAGGGGGCCACTGGGTTTCTTT. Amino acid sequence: CASSEGLRRGPLGFF.

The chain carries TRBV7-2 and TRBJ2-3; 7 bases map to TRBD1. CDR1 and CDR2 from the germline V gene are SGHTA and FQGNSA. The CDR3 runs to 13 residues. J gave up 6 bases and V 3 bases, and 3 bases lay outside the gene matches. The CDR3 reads CASSLSQGDTQYF. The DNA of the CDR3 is TGTGCCAGCAGCTTGTCACAGGGGGATACGCAGTATTTT.

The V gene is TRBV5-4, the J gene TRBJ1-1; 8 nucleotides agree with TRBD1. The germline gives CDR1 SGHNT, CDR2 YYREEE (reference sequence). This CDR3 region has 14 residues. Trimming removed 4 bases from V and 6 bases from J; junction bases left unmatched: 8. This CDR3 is CASSPGQGLPEAFF. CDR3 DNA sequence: TGTGCCAGCAGCCCTGGACAGGGCTTACCTGAAGCTTTCTTT.

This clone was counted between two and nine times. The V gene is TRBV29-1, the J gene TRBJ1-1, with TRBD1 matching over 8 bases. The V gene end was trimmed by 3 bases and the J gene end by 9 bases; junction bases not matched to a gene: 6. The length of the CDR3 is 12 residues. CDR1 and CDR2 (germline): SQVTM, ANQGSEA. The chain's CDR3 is CSVEQDREKAFF. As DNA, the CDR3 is TGCAGCGTTGAGCAGGACAGGGAAAAAGCTTTCTTT.

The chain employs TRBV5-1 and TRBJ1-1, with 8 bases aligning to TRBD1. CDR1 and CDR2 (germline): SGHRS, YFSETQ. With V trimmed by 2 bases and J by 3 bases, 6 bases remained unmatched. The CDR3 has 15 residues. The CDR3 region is CASSFDQGAYTEAFF. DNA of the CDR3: TGCGCCAGCAGCTTTGACCAGGGGGCATACACTGAAGCTTTCTTT.

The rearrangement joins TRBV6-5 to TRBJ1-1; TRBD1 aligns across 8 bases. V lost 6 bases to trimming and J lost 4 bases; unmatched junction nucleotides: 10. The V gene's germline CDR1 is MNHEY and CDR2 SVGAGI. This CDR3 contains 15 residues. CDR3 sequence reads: CASRTQGGRTTEAFF. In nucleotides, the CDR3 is TGTGCCAGCAGGACACAGGGGGGAAGAACCACTGAAGCTTTCTTT.

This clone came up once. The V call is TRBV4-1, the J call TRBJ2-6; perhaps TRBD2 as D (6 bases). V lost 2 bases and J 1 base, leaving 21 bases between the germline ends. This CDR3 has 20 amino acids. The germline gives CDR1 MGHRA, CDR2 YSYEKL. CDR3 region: CASSQPPSLGGRSGANVLTF. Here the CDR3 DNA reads TGCGCCAGCAGCCAACCACCAAGCTTGGGAGGTCGATCTGGGGCCAACGTCCTGACTTTC.

This chain's CDR3 is CASSPPPATSTDTQYF. CDR3 nucleotides: TGCGCCAGCAGCCCCCCCCCGGCGACTAGCACAGATACGCAGTATTTT. The chain links TRBV4-1 to TRBJ2-3, with D uncertain. The CDR3 totals 16 residues. Germline CDR1 is MGHRA and CDR2 is YSYEKL. The V end was cut by 4 bases, the J end by 0 bases, with 14 bases between.

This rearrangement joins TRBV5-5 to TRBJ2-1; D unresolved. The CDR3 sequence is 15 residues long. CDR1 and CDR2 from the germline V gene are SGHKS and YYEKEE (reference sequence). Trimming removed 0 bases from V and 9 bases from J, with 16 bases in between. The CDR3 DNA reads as TGTGCCAGCAGCTTGGACCGCCGAGGTTTGGGTGAGCAGTTCTTC. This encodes CASSLDRRGLGEQFF.

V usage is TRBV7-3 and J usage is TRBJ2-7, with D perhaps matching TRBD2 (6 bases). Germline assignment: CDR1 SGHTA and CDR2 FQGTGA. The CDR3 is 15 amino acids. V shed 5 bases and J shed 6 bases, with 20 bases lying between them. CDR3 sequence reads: CASSRGGASPSEQYF. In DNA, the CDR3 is TGTGCCAGCAGCCGGGGCGGGGCGTCACCCTCCGAGCAGTACTTC. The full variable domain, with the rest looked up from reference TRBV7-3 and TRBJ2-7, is GAGVSQTPSNKVTEKGKYVELRCDPISGHTALYWYRQSLGQGPEFLIYFQGTGAADDSGLPNDRFFAVRPEGSVSTLKIQRTERGDSAVYLCASSRGGASPSEQYFGPGTRLTVT.

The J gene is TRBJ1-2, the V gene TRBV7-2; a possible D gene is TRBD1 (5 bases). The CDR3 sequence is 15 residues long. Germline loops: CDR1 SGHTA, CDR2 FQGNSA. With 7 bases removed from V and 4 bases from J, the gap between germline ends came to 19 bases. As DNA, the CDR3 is TGTGCCAGCAACCAAGAGGCTGGGACGGTCTATGGCTACACCTTC. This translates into CASNQEAGTVYGYTF.

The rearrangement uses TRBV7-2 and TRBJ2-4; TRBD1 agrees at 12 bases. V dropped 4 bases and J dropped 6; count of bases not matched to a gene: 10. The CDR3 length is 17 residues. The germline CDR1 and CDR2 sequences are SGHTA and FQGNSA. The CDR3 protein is CASSYSTGTGGLNIQYF. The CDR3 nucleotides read TGTGCCAGCAGCTACTCGACCGGGACAGGGGGCCTAAACATTCAGTACTTC. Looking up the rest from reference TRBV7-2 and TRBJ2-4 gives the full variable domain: GAGVSQSPSNKVTEKGKDVELRCDPISGHTALYWYRQSLGQGLEFLIYFQGNSAPDKSGLPSDRFSAERTGGSVSTLTIQRTQQEDSAVYLCASSYSTGTGGLNIQYFGAGTRLSVL.